These 12 T cell receptor beta chains were sequenced from one sample in a study of prognosis after radiotherapy for stage I lung cancer. The study amplified the TCR beta CDR3 region from genomic DNA. This amplification was carried out by two rounds of multiplex PCR. Primers were specific to each TRBV and TRBJ gene in first-round PCR. TCRdb processed the multiplex PCR reads anew with MiXCR; each CDR3 protein has one entry. The sample consists of fewer than 35,000 distinct CDR3 sequences, 40% to 55% of them appearing once. Source: PBMCs, taken before or after stereotactic body radiation therapy (not recorded which). All receptors derive from a donor over 45 with non-small cell lung cancer.

This clonotype was observed many times. The chain has TRBV5-1 and TRBJ1-5; D is perhaps TRBD1 (6 bases). CDR1 and CDR2 from the germline V gene are SGHRS and YFSETQ. Deletions cut 4 bases from V and 6 bases from J, with 14 bases between. CDR3 length: 14 residues. The CDR3 sequence: CASSPTGGPQPQHF. For the CDR3, the DNA is TGCGCCAGCAGCCCCACGGGGGGCCCTCAGCCCCAGCATTTT.

This clonotype was detected many times. The chain joins TRBV5-5 to TRBJ2-7; 8 nucleotides agree with TRBD1. Germline V CDR1 and CDR2: SGHKS, YYEKEE (reference sequence). This CDR3 has 14 residues. Trimming removed 4 bases from V and 0 bases from J; junction bases left unmatched: 3. The CDR3 DNA is TGTGCCAGCAGCCCCGGGACAGGCTCCTACGAGCAGTACTTC. Protein product: CASSPGTGSYEQYF.

The chain combines TRBV24-1 with TRBJ2-7, with TRBD1 matching 7 bases. The germline gives CDR1 KGHDR, CDR2 SFDVKD. The CDR3 runs 15 residues. The trim removed 2 bases at V and 3 bases at J, leaving 6 bases unmatched. DNA of the CDR3: TGTGCCACCAGTGATTGGCCGGGACAGAACTACGAGCAGTACTTC. Translating gives CATSDWPGQNYEQYF.

This clonotype showed up many times. The chain carries TRBV6-5 and TRBJ2-5, with D unclear. This CDR3 has 13 amino acids. The germline CDR1 and CDR2 sequences are MNHEY and SVGAGI. V lost 1 base to trimming and J lost 5 bases, with 8 bases between them. The CDR3 bases are TGTGCCAGCAGTTACTTGTTGGGGGAGACCCAGTACTTC. This codes for CASSYLLGETQYF.

This clonotype was observed many times. The V and J genes are TRBV28 and TRBJ1-6; unclear D gene. CDR1 and CDR2 (germline): MDHEN, SYDVKM. V lost 3 bases to trimming and J lost 8 bases, with 5 bases between them. This CDR3 is built from 12 residues. The CDR3 is CASSFTYSPLHF. The CDR3 nucleotides read TGTGCCAGCAGTTTCACGTATTCACCCCTCCACTTT.

As to this clonotype: A single base is all that separates this from a far larger clone, so a read error is likely. This CDR3 is CASFEGANSPLHF. CDR3 coding DNA: TGTGCCAGCTTTGAGGGGGCTAATTCACCCCTCCACTTT. The chain employs TRBV6-4 and TRBJ1-6, with TRBD1 matching 7 bases. The CDR3 covers 13 residues. The trim removed 8 bases at V and 6 bases at J, leaving 4 bases unmatched. Germline V gene lookup returns CDR1 MRHNA and CDR2 SNTAGT.

V usage is TRBV6-5 and J usage is TRBJ2-2; unclear D gene. Trimming stripped 2 bases from V and 7 bases from J, with 8 bases between. CDR1 and CDR2 from the germline V gene are MNHEY and SVGAGI. The CDR3 has 13 residues. The CDR3 DNA is TGTGCCAGCAGTTACGAGAGTAGCGGGGAGCTGTTTTTT. Encoded protein: CASSYESSGELFF.

For this clonotype: A far larger clone is off by one base, so a read error is likely. The chain is built from TRBV6-1 and TRBJ2-1; no reliable D call. The CDR3 has 11 residues. CDR1 is MNHNS, CDR2 SASEGT, per germline. V was shortened by 3 bases and J by 12 bases, with 9 bases between the two germline ends. This CDR3 is CASSDGLLQFF. CDR3 in DNA: TGTGCCAGCAGTGACGGGCTGTTGCAGTTCTTC.

A note on this clonotype: A much larger clone differs by one base, so this may be a read error. The chain couples TRBV24-1 to TRBJ2-5, with a weak D call TRBD2 (5 bases). Germline V lookup: CDR1 KGHDR, CDR2 SFDVKD. Deletions cut 4 bases from V and 1 base from J, with 18 bases between. The CDR3 sequence is 17 residues long. Here the CDR3 reads CATSEKPPGSFQETQYF. CDR3 DNA sequence: TGTGCCACCAGTGAAAAGCCTCCGGGGTCCTTCCAAGAGACCCAGTACTTC.

Comments on this clonotype: This sequence may be a read error, since a much larger clone differs from it by one base. The V gene is TRBV5-8, the J gene TRBJ2-3; 7 bases align to TRBD1. Trimming took 8 bases from V and 5 from J; bases not matched to a gene: 8. This CDR3 has 13 residues. The germline V gene encodes CDR1 SGHTS and CDR2 YDEGEE. The CDR3 loop is CARGDRGKDTQYF. The CDR3 nucleotides read TGTGCCAGGGGGGACAGAGGCAAAGATACGCAGTATTTT.

The V gene is TRBV6-2 or TRBV6-3, the J gene TRBJ2-2; tentative D call: TRBD2 (6 bases). From germline, CDR1 is MNHEY and CDR2 SVGEGT. The CDR3 runs 14 residues. V was cut by 5 bases and J by 2 bases, with 9 bases left in between. The CDR3 DNA sequence: TGTGCCAGCAGTCTCGGGAGTAACACCGGGGAGCTGTTTTTT. This codes for CASSLGSNTGELFF.

V is TRBV6-1 and J is TRBJ2-1; maybe TRBD2 (5 bases). V lost 9 bases and J lost 5, with 23 bases in between. Per the germline V gene, CDR1 is MNHNS and CDR2 is SASEGT. CDR3 length: 16 amino acids. The CDR3 DNA is TGTGCCAGTAGTCCAAAACTAGGTTTAGGGCACAATGAGCAGTTCTTC. Encoded protein: CASSPKLGLGHNEQFF.